One TCR beta chain is described in this entry. Its antigen is not identified. With 60 Vbeta and 13 Jbeta primers, the PCR was carried out. The method was immunoSEQ multiplex PCR; TCRdb's version includes in-frame clones alone and lacks a portion of them. Among 85,000 to 100,000 clones listed, around 84% were seen once. This specimen belongs to a study of cytomegalovirus exposure and HLA in healthy donors. Study results and caveats: Relative to the approximately 660-donor mean, N-insertions were reportedly fewer in an Asian-associated ancestry cluster in a later analysis. TCR beta V segments were, for the most part, productive about 87% or about 30% of the time in an earlier analysis. Some highly shared sequence variants likely arose as a pipeline artifact.

All donors participated as healthy donors of bone marrow. The receptor comes from a middle-aged woman in good health and CMV-seropositive. Specimen: PBMCs.

CDR3 DNA: TGCGCCAGCAGTGAGTCTGTGGAGGGTGAGCAGTTCTTC. Its translation: CASSESVEGEQFF. The chain combines TRBV10-1 with TRBJ2-1, with D possibly matching TRBD2 (6 bases). Germline assignment: CDR1 WNHNN and CDR2 SYGVQD (reference sequence). The CDR3 is made up of 13 amino acids. The V end was cut by 0 bases, the J end by 9 bases, with 9 bases between.